The 8 T cell receptor beta chains listed next were all sequenced from one sample in a study of beta chain features in type 1 diabetes. Expressed TCRB transcripts got sequenced, as all isolated RNA was reverse transcribed. This table comes from immunoSEQ multiplex PCR, and its TCRdb copy is limited to in-frame clones, with some not included. The profile shows about 660,000 clones, about an eighth of them singletons. Study outcomes and limitations: A moderate, significant TCRB CDR3 shortening appeared in type 1 diabetes across four CD4+ subsets.

These receptors have no known antigen. Input material: naive CD4+ T cells from blood. The source of these receptors is a man aged 18 to 29 with type 1 diabetes.

This clone has only a few counts. The J gene is TRBJ2-5, the V gene TRBV13, with D perhaps TRBD1 (5 bases). This CDR3 is built from 15 residues. The V and J ends lost 0 bases and 5 bases respectively, with 13 bases between them. CDR1 is PRHDT, CDR2 FYEKMQ, per germline (reference sequence). CDR3 nucleotide sequence: TGTGCCAGCAGCTTAGGCCAAGGGGTTGGGGAGACCCAGTACTTC. Translating it yields CASSLGQGVGETQYF.

This sequence joins TRBV5-1 and TRBJ1-2; no reliable D call. The CDR3 has 13 residues. From germline, CDR1 is SGHRS and CDR2 YFSETQ. Trimming stripped 0 bases from V and 8 bases from J, with 11 bases between. As DNA, the CDR3 is TGCGCCAGCAGCTTGGACAGAAACAAAGGCTACACCTTC. Its translation is CASSLDRNKGYTF.

In this sample, this clone turned up a few times. The rearrangement uses TRBV5-1 and TRBJ2-5; D is undetermined. Per the germline V gene, CDR1 is SGHRS and CDR2 is YFSETQ. CDR3 length equals 15 residues. V was trimmed by 0 bases and J by 1 base, leaving 10 bases between them. CDR3 amino acids: CASSLANTPQETQYF. The CDR3 region has the DNA TGCGCCAGCAGCTTGGCCAACACACCCCAAGAGACCCAGTACTTC.

As to this clone: This specimen includes other DNA sequences encoding the same CDR3. J is TRBJ1-2 and V is TRBV30, with no clear D. Germline V gene data show CDR1 as GTSNPN and CDR2 as SVGIG (reference sequence). Between the trimmed V and J ends, which lost 0 bases and 1 base, there was a span of 6 bases. The CDR3 covers 13 residues. The CDR3 is CAWSVMGNYGYTF. The CDR3 DNA sequence: TGTGCCTGGAGTGTTATGGGTAACTATGGCTACACCTTC.

The chain links TRBV4-3 to TRBJ1-5; 7 bases match TRBD1. The V gene's germline CDR1 is LGHNA and CDR2 YSLEER. Germline trimming cut 4 bases from V and 5 bases from J; bases unmatched to any gene: 8. The CDR3 sequence is 15 residues long. CDR3 DNA sequence: TGCGCCAGCAGCCCCCTGAGCCAGGGGGATCAGCCCCAGCATTTT. Protein sequence: CASSPLSQGDQPQHF.

This clone turned up a few times. The CDR3 nucleotides are TGTGCCAGCGGGTTCTTCCCGGGACTCCCAGAGATCTACGAGCAGTACTTC. Translation: CASGFFPGLPEIYEQYF. This sequence joins TRBV2 and TRBJ2-7; possible D gene TRBD2, 6 bases. CDR3 length: 17 residues. Germline lookup yields CDR1 SNHLY and CDR2 FYNNEI. Trimming took off 8 bases at V and 3 bases at J, with 26 bases between the two ends.

The CDR3 loop reads CASHQQVVSYEQYF. The DNA for the CDR3 is TGTGCCAGTCATCAGCAGGTAGTCTCCTACGAGCAGTACTTC. V and J are TRBV6-5 and TRBJ2-7; D not resolved. Germline V gene lookup returns CDR1 MNHEY and CDR2 SVGAGI. The CDR3 loop spans 14 amino acids. Trimming pared 9 bases from V and 0 bases from J, leaving 15 bases between.

The chain carries TRBV18 and TRBJ2-5; 7 positions agree with TRBD1. Near its end, the DNA agrees better with TRBJ2-7, so the J call may be wrong. The V gene's germline CDR1 is KGHSH and CDR2 LQKENI. The CDR3 consists of 16 residues. CDR3 sequence reads: CASSPPTSTGKDEQYF. The CDR3, as DNA: TGTGCCAGCTCACCACCGACGTCGACAGGGAAGGACGAGCAGTACTTC.